This TCR beta chain emerged from a study of OX40 agonist ivuxolimab in advanced cancers. Study-wide points: Among T cells, CD8+ cells averaged more expanded clones than CD4+ cells. Low normalized T-cell clonal expansion was additionally recorded for some nonresponders.

Comment on this clone: The antigen is unknown.

Trimming shortened V by 1 base and J by 6 bases, and 7 bases separated the two germline ends. This CDR3 region has 12 residues. The germline V gene encodes CDR1 SEHNR and CDR2 FQNEAQ (reference sequence). Profiled with immunoSEQ multiplex PCR; TCRdb holds only in-frame clones, not every one. Of approximately 55,000 clones listed, about 90% were seen once; the top ten hold 16%. This clonotype was obtained from an adult with an advanced solid tumor such as melanoma, head and neck, liver or kidney cancer. The chain couples TRBV7-9 to TRBJ2-7, with D perhaps matching TRBD2 (5 bases). The sample in question was CD4+ or CD8+ T cells sorted from blood, obtained in a trial of the OX40 agonist ivuxolimab. The CDR3 loop is CASSLVGAEQYF. The CDR3 DNA reads as TGTGCCAGCAGCTTAGTGGGAGCCGAGCAGTACTTC.